This section outlines one T cell receptor beta chain sequence together with its context. Profiling relied on immunoSEQ multiplex PCR, and the TCRdb table lists in-frame clones only, not all of them. The data hold around 270,000 clones, with around 90% observed a single time. Those enrolled in Seattle joined during active infection and were followed longitudinally afterward. Germline V gene sequence: CDR1 MNHEY, CDR2 SVGEGT. With 1 base removed from V and 4 bases from J, the gap between germline ends came to 10 bases. This CDR3 comprises 15 residues. The sample is drawn from a study of blood T cell repertoires in COVID-19.

What was sequenced was peripheral blood. The source is a person aged 18 to 30 with COVID-19, enrolled during active disease. The chain links TRBV6-2 or TRBV6-3 to TRBJ2-2; tentatively, D is TRBD2 (6 bases). The CDR3 DNA is TGTGCCAGCAGTTACTACGGACTAATCACCGGGGAGCTGTTTTTT. It is translated as CASSYYGLITGELFF.